Below, 18 T cell receptor beta chains from the same sample are listed, as sequenced in a study of T cells expressing NK-cell markers. For each CDR3 protein, TCRdb gives one entry from its re-call of the 5' RACE reads, without DNA. Reported are 500,000 to 700,000 distinct CDR3 sequences; the ten largest clones contain approximately 3.6%. Sample: blood T cells: a sorted CD56 or NKG2C T cell subset, CD4+ or CD8+ T cells, or bulk PBMC T cells (not recorded which). These receptors came from a man aged 18-30 years in good health.

V is TRBV6-1 and J is TRBJ1-5; the D call of TRBD1 rests on TCRdb alone, since no DNA is present to check it. The CDR3 totals 13 residues. Germline V gives CDR1 MNHNS, CDR2 SASEGT. CDR3: CASSETGAQPQHF.

The rearrangement links TRBV5-1 to TRBJ2-1; TCRdb returns TRBD2, unconfirmable since there is no DNA. Germline CDR1 and CDR2: SGHRS and YFSETQ. The CDR3 runs to 16 residues. The CDR3 loop is CASSAESGRGHNEQFF.

CDR3 sequence: CSVLTGTYEQYF. The chain links TRBV29-1 to TRBJ2-7; the TRBD1 assignment by TCRdb is unverifiable without DNA. The germline V gene encodes CDR1 SQVTM and CDR2 ANQGSEA. This CDR3 has 12 amino acids.

The CDR3 reads CASSPRDRGSNQPQHF. This sequence joins TRBV12-3 or TRBV12-4 and TRBJ1-5; as DNA is missing, the TRBD1 call by TCRdb cannot be tested. The length of the CDR3 is 16 residues.

The J gene is TRBJ2-1, the V gene TRBV6-5; TCRdb proposes TRBD2, but this gene call is untestable without DNA. Germline values: CDR1 MNHEY, CDR2 SVGAGI. This CDR3 has 14 amino acids. The CDR3 loop is CASRPDSSYNEQFF.

The chain carries TRBV5-1 and TRBJ2-1; no DNA is available, so the TRBD2 call from TCRdb remains unchecked. Germline assignment: CDR1 SGHRS and CDR2 YFSETQ. CDR3 length: 14 residues. CDR3: CASSLAGTPANRFF.

The rearrangement joins TRBV10-3 to TRBJ2-3; TCRdb's D gene call, TRBD2, goes unchecked for lack of DNA. The CDR3 totals 16 residues. Per germline, CDR1 ENHRY and CDR2 SYGVKD. This chain's CDR3 is CAISESSGSNTDTQYF.

Here the CDR3 reads CATSREALGTDTQYF. The rearrangement uses TRBV15 and TRBJ2-3. CDR3 length equals 15 residues. From germline, CDR1 is LNHNV and CDR2 YYDKDF (reference sequence).

This sequence joins TRBV14 and TRBJ2-1. Germline CDR1 reads SGHDN; CDR2 reads FVKESK. The CDR3 has 16 amino acids. This CDR3 reads CASSQGSPGSHNEQFF.

The CDR3 sequence: CSARDQRFNTDTQYF. The chain uses TRBV20-1 and TRBJ2-3. Germline CDR1 is DFQATT and CDR2 is SNEGSKA (reference sequence). The length of the CDR3 is 15 residues.

V gene TRBV6-5 combines with J gene TRBJ1-5. The length of the CDR3 is 15 residues. Germline values: CDR1 MNHEY, CDR2 SVGAGI. CDR3 in amino acids: CASSYGGARNQPQHF.

CDR3 sequence: CASSSLGGIMNEQYF. The rearrangement links TRBV28 to TRBJ2-7; the D gene TCRdb calls, TRBD2, cannot be checked with no DNA. This CDR3 is built from 15 residues. Germline V gene lookup returns CDR1 MDHEN and CDR2 SYDVKM.

The chain is built from TRBV12-3 or TRBV12-4 and TRBJ1-5; lacking DNA, the TRBD1 call made by TCRdb goes unchecked. The CDR3 length is 14 residues. CDR3: CASSLGVHNQPQHF.

The chain couples TRBV7-9 to TRBJ2-7; with no DNA, the TCRdb D assignment of TRBD2 cannot be verified. The CDR3 length is 14 residues. The germline CDR1 and CDR2 sequences are SEHNR and FQNEAQ (reference sequence). Here the CDR3 reads CASSPRTRIYEQYF.

The chain employs TRBV12-3 or TRBV12-4 and TRBJ1-4; TCRdb calls TRBD1, which cannot be checked without DNA. This CDR3 is 16 amino acids long. The CDR3 here is CASSFAVGGIGEKLFF.

The CDR3 sequence is CASSATGEAFF. V is TRBV5-1 and J is TRBJ1-1; the TRBD1 assignment by TCRdb is unverifiable without DNA. The germline V gene encodes CDR1 SGHRS and CDR2 YFSETQ. The length of the CDR3 is 11 residues. The variable domain in full, completed from reference TRBV5-1 and TRBJ1-1, reads KAGVTQTPRYLIKTRGQQVTLSCSPISGHRSVSWYQQTPGQGLQFLFEYFSETQRNKGNFPGRFSGRQFSNSRSEMNVSTLELGDSALYLCASSATGEAFFGQGTRLTVV.

CDR3 amino acids: CSAYPWTRSSYNEQFF. The rearrangement links TRBV20-1 to TRBJ2-1; TCRdb outputs TRBD2, but without DNA this stays unchecked. This CDR3 spans 16 amino acids. The germline gives CDR1 DFQATT, CDR2 SNEGSKA (reference sequence).

The CDR3 loop reads CAIRGRENTEAFF. The gene calls are TRBV10-3 and TRBJ1-1; the D call of TRBD1 rests on TCRdb alone, since no DNA is present to check it. Per the germline V gene, CDR1 is ENHRY and CDR2 is SYGVKD. The CDR3 is 13 residues long.